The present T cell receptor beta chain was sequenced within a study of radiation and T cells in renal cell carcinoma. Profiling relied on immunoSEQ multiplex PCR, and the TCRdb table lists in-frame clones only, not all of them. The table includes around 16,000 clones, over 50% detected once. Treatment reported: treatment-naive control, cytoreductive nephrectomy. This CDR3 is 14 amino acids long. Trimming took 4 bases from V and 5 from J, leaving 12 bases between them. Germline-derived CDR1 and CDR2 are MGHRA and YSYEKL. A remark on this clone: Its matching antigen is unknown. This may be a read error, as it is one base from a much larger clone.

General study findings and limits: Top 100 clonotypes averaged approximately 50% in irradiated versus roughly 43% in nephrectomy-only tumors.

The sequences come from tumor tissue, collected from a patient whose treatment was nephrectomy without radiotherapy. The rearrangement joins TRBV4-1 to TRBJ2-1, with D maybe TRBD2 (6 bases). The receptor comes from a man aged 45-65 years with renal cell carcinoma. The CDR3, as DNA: TGCGCCAGCAGCCCCCTCGCGGGGAACAATGAGCAGTTCTTC. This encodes CASSPLAGNNEQFF.